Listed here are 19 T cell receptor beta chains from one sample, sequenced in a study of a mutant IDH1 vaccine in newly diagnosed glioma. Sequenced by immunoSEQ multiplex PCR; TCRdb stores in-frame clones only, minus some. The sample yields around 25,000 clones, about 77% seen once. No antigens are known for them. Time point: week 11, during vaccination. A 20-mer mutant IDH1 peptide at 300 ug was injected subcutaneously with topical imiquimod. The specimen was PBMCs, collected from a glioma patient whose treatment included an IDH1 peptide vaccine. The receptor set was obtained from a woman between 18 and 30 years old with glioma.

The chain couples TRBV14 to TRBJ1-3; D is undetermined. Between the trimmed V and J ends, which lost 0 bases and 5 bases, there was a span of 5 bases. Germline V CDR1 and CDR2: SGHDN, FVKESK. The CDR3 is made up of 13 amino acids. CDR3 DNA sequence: TGTGCCAGCAGCCAAGACCGAAGAAACACCATATATTTT. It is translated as CASSQDRRNTIYF.

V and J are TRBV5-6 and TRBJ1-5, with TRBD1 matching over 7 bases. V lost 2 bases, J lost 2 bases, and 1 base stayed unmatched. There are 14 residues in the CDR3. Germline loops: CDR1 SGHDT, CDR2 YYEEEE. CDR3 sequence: CASSLDRGNQPQHF. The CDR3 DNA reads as TGTGCCAGCAGCTTAGACAGGGGCAATCAGCCCCAGCATTTT.

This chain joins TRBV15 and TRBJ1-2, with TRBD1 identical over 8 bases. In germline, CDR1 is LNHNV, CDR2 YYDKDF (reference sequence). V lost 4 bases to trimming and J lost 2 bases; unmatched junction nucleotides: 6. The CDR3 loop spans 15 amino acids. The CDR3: CATSISNRGNYGYTF. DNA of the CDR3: TGTGCCACCAGCATCTCGAACAGGGGGAACTATGGCTACACCTTC.

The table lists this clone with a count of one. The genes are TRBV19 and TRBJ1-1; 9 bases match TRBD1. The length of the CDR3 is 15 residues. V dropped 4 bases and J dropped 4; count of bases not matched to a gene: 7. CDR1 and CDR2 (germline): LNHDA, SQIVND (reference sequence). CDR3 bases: TGTGCCAGTAGTAGCGGGACAGGGTTCGGCACTGAAGCTTTCTTT. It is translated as CASSSGTGFGTEAFF.

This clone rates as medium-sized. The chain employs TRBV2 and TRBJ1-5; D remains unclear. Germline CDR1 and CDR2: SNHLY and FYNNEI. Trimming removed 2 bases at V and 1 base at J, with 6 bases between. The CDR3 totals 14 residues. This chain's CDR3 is CASSEQLSNQPQHF. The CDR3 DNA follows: TGTGCCAGCAGTGAACAGCTAAGCAATCAGCCCCAGCATTTT.

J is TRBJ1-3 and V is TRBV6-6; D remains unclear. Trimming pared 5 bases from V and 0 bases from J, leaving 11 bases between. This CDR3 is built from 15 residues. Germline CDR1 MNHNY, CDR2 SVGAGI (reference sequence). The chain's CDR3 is CASSPAGFSGNTIYF. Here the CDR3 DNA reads TGTGCCAGCAGTCCCGCGGGCTTCTCTGGAAACACCATATATTTT.

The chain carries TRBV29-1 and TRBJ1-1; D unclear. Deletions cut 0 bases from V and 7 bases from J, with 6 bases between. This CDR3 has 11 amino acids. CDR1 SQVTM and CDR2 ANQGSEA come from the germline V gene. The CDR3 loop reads CSVEDLREAFF. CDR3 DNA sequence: TGCAGCGTTGAAGATTTACGTGAAGCTTTCTTT.

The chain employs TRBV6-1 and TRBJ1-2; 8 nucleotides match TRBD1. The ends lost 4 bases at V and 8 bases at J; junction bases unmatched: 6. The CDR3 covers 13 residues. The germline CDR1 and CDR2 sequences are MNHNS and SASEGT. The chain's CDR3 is CASSGTGYGGYTF. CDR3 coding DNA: TGTGCCAGCAGTGGGACAGGGTACGGGGGCTACACCTTC.

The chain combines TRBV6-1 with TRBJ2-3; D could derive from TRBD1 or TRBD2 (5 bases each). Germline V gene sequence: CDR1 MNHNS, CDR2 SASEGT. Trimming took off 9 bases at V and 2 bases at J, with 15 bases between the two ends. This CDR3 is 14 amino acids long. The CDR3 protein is CASRPGRLTDTQYF. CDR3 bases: TGTGCCAGTCGACCGGGACGACTCACAGATACGCAGTATTTT.

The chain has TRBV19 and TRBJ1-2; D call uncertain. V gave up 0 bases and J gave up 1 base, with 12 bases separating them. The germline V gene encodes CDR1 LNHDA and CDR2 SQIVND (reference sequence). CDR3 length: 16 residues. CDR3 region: CASSIDPRPSNYGYTF. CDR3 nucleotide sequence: TGTGCCAGTAGTATAGATCCCCGCCCAAGTAACTATGGCTACACCTTC.

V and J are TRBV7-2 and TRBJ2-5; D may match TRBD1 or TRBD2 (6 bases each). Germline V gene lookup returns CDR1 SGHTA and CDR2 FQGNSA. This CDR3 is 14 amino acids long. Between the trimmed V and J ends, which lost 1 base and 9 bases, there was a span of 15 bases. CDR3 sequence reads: CASSLGGAGVAQYF. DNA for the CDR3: TGTGCCAGCAGCTTAGGGGGGGCAGGGGTGGCCCAGTACTTC.

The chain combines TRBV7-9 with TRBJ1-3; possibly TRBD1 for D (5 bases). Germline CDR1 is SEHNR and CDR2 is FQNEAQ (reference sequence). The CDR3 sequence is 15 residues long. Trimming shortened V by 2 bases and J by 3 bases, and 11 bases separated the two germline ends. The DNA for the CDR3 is TGTGCCAGCAGCTTAAGGGGAGGAGGTGGAAACACCATATATTTT. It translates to CASSLRGGGGNTIYF.

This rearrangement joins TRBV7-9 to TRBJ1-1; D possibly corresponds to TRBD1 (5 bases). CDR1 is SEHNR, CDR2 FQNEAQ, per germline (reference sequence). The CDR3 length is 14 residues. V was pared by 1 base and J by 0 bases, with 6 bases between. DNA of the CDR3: TGTGCCAGCAGCTTAGGACAGATGAACACTGAAGCTTTCTTT. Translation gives CASSLGQMNTEAFF.

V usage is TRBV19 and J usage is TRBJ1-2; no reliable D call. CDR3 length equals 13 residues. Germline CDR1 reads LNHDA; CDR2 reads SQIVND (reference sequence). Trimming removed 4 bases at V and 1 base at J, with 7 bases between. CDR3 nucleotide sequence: TGTGCCAGTAGTAAGGGCAGTAACTATGGCTACACCTTC. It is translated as CASSKGSNYGYTF.

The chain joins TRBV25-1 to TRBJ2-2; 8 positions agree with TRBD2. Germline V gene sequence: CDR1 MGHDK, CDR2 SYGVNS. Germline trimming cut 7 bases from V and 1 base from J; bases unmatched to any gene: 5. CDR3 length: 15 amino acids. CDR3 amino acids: CASTRRGGNTGELFF. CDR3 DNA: TGTGCCAGCACCCGCCGGGGGGGGAACACCGGGGAGCTGTTTTTT.

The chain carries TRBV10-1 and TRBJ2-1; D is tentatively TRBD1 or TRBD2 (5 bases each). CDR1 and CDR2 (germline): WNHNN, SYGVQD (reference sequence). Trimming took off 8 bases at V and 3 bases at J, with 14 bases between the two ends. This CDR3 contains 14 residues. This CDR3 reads CASLNGTHYNEQFF. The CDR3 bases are TGCGCCAGCTTAAACGGGACCCACTACAATGAGCAGTTCTTC.

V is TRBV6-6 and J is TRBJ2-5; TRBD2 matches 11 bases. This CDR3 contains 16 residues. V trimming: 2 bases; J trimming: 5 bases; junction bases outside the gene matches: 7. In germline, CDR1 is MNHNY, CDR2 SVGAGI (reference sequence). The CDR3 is CASSYSLAGGRETQYF. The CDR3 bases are TGTGCCAGCAGTTACAGTCTAGCGGGAGGTCGGGAGACCCAGTACTTC.

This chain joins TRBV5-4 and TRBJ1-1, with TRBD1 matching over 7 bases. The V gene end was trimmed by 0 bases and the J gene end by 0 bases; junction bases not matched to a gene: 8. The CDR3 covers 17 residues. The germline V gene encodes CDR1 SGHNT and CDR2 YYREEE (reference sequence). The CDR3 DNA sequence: TGTGCCAGCAGCTTGGCGGGACAGATACACATGAACACTGAAGCTTTCTTT. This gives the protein CASSLAGQIHMNTEAFF.

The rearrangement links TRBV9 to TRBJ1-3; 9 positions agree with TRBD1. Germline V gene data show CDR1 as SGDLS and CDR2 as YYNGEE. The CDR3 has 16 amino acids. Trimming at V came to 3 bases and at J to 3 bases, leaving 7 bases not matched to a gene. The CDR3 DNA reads TGTGCCAGCAGCGCCGCCGGGACAGGGATTGGAAACACCATATATTTT. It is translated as CASSAAGTGIGNTIYF. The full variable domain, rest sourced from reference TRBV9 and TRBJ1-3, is DSGVTQTPKHLITATGQRVTLRCSPRSGDLSVYWYQQSLDQGLQFLIQYYNGEERAKGNILERFSAQQFPDLHSELNLSSLELGDSALYFCASSAAGTGIGNTIYFGEGSWLTVV.